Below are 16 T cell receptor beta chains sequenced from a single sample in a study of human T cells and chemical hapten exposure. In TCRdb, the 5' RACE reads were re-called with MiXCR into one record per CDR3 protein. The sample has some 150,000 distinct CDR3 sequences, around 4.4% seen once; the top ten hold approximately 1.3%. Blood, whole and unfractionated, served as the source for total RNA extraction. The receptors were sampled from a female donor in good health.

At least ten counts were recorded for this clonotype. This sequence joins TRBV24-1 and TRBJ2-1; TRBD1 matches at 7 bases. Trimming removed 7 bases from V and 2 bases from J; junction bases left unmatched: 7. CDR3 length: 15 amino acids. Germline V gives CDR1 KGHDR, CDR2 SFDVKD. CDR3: CATSPSTGPYNEQFF. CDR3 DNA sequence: TGTGCCACCAGCCCTTCGACAGGGCCCTACAATGAGCAGTTCTTC.

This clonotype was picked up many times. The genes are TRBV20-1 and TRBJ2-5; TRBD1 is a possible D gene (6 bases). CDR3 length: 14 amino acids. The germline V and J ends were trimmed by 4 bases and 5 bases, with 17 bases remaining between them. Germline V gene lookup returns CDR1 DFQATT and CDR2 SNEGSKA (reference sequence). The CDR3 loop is CSATPLTGRETQYF. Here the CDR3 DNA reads TGCAGTGCTACTCCCTTGACAGGACGGGAGACCCAGTACTTC.

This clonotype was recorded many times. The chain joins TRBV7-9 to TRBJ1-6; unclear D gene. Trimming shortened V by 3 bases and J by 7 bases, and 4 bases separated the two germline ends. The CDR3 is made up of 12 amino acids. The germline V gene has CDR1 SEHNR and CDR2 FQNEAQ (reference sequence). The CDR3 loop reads CASSFINSPLHF. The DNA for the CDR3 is TGTGCCAGCAGCTTTATAAATTCACCCCTCCACTTT.

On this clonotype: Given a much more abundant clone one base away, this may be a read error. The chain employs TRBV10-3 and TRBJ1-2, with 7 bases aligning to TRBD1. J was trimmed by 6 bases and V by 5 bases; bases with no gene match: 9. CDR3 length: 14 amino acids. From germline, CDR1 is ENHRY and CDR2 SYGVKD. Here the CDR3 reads CAISRQQGYDGYTF. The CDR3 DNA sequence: TGTGCCATCAGTAGACAACAGGGGTACGATGGCTACACCTTC.

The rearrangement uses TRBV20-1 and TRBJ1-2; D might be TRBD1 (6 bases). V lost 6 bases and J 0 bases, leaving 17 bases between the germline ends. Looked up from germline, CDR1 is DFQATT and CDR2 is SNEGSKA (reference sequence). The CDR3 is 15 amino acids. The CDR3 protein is CSAIRQARTNYGYTF. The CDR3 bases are TGCAGTGCGATCAGACAGGCCCGCACTAACTATGGCTACACCTTC.

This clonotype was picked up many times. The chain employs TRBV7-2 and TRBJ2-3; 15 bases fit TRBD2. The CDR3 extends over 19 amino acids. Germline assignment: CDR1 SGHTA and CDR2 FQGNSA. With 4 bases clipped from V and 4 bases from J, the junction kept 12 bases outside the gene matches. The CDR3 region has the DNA TGTGCCAGCAGCTCGGGACTAGCGGGGGGCCAGGGCCCCGCAGATACGCAGTATTTT. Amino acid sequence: CASSSGLAGGQGPADTQYF.

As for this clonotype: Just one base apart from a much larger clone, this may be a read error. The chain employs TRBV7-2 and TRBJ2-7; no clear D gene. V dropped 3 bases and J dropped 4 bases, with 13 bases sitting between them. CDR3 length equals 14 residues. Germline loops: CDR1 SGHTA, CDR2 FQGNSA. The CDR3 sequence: CASSFSGWGYEQYF. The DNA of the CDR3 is TGTGCCAGCAGCTTTTCCGGGTGGGGATACGAGCAGTACTTC.

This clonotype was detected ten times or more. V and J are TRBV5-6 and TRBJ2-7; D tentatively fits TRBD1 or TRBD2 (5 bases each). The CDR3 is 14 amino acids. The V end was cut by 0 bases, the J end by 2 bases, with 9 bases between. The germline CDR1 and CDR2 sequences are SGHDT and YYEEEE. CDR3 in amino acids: CASSLGGYAYEQYF. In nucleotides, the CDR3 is TGTGCCAGCAGCTTGGGGGGGTACGCCTACGAGCAGTACTTC. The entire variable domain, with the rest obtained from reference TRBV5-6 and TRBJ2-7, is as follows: DAGVTQSPTHLIKTRGQQVTLRCSPKSGHDTVSWYQQALGQGPQFIFQYYEEEERQRGNFPDRFSGHQFPNYSSELNVNALLLGDSALYLCASSLGGYAYEQYFGPGTRLTVT.

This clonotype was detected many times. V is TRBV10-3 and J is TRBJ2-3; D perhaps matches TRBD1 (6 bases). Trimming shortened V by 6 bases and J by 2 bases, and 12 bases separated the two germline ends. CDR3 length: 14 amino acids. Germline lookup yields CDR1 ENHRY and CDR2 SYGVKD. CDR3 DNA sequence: TGTGCCATCAGGGCAGGGGAATTCACAGATACGCAGTATTTT. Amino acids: CAIRAGEFTDTQYF.

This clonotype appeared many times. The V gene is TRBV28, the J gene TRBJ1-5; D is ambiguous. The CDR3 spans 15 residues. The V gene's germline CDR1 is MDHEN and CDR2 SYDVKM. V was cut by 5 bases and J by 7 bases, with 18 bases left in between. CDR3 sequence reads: CASSGAVGFPQPQHF. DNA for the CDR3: TGTGCCAGCAGTGGCGCGGTGGGCTTTCCCCAGCCCCAGCATTTT.

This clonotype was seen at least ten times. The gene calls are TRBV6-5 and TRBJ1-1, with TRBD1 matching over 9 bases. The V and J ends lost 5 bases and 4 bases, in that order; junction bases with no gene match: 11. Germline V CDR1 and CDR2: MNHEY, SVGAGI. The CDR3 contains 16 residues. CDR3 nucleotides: TGTGCCAGCAGTCGACAGGGGGTGCGTTGGGGCACTGAAGCTTTCTTT. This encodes CASSRQGVRWGTEAFF.

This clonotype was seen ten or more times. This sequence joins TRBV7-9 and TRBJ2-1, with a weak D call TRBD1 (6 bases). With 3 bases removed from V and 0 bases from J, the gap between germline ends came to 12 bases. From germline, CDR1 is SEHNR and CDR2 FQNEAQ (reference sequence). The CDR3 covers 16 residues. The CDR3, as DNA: TGTGCCAGCAGCTTGGCCCAGGGGTACTCCTACAATGAGCAGTTCTTC. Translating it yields CASSLAQGYSYNEQFF. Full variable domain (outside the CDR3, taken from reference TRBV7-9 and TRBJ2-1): DTGVSQNPRHKITKRGQNVTFRCDPISEHNRLYWYRQTLGQGPEFLTYFQNEAQLEKSRLLSDRFSAERPKGSFSTLEIQRTEQGDSAMYLCASSLAQGYSYNEQFFGPGTRLTVL.

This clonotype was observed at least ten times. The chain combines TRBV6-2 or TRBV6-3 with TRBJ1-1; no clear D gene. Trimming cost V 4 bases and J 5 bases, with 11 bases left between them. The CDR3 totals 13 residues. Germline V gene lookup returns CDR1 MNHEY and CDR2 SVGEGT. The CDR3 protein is CASSLLAITEAFF. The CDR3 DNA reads TGTGCCAGCAGTTTGTTGGCCATAACTGAAGCTTTCTTT.

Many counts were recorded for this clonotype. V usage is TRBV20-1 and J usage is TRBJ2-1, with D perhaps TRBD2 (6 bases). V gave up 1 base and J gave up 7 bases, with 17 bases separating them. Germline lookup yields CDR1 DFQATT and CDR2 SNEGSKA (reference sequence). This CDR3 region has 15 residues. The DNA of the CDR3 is TGCAGTGCTAGAGGCCTAGCGATGTTTTTGAATGAGCAGTTCTTC. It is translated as CSARGLAMFLNEQFF.

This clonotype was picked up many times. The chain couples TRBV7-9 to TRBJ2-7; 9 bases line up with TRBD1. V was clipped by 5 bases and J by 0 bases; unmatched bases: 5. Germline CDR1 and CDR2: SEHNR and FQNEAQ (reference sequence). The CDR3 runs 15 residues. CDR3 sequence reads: CASSLGTGSSYEQYF. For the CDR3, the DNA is TGTGCCAGCAGCCTAGGGACAGGGAGCTCCTACGAGCAGTACTTC.

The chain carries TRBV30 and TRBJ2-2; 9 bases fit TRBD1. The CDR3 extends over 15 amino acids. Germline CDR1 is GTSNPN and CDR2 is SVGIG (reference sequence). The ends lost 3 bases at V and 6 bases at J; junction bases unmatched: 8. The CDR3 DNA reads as TGTGCCTGGAGACTCGGACAGGGGATGCCCGGGGAGCTGTTTTTT. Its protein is CAWRLGQGMPGELFF.